This TCR beta chain emerged from a study of shared clonotypes between healthy human individuals. Measured with immunoSEQ multiplex PCR; TCRdb has only the in-frame clones, and not every one. This sample has over a million clones, with 78% found just once. CDR1 is MNHNS and CDR2 is SASEGT in the germline V gene. J gave up 7 bases and V 5 bases, and 9 bases lay outside the gene matches. The CDR3 covers 15 residues. Study-wide points: As a rule, naive subsets had a larger estimated richness than memory subsets. Relative to their counterparts shared across all four donors, non-shared clonotypes exhibited diminished generation probabilities.

This clone was recorded once. Its antigen is as yet unknown. Caucasian adults living in Nashville, Tennessee, provided all samples. Negatively enriched CD4+ T cells were divided by CD45RA into naive and memory. The TCR was taken from a man aged 18 to 29 in good health. Some clones in this sample may be carry-over from other donors' samples. This chain links TRBV6-1 with TRBJ1-4, with 8 bases lining up with TRBD1. Sequenced input: memory CD4+ T cells from PBMCs. Subset indicated: CD45RA-negative fraction. The CDR3 spells CASSHPGTGLEKLFF. DNA of the CDR3: TGTGCCAGCAGTCACCCCGGGACAGGTCTTGAAAAACTGTTTTTT.